This TCR beta chain was sequenced in a study of blood T cell repertoires in COVID-19. Study at large: Sites across the United States, Italy and Spain contributed samples from acute and convalescent COVID-19.

Profiled with immunoSEQ multiplex PCR; TCRdb holds only in-frame clones, not every one. The sample has more than 100,000 clones, roughly four fifths seen once; the top ten hold approximately 4.9%. The specimen sequenced was peripheral blood. This receptor was taken from a woman in her 70s with acute or convalescent COVID-19.

The CDR3: CASSYILVVVRSPLHF. The CDR3, as DNA: TGTGCCAGCAGTTATATTCTAGTTGTGGTAAGGTCACCCCTCCACTTT. The chain links TRBV6-5 to TRBJ1-6; D call uncertain. The germline gives CDR1 MNHEY, CDR2 SVGAGI. The germline V and J ends were trimmed by 3 bases and 10 bases, with 19 bases remaining between them. The CDR3 runs to 16 residues.